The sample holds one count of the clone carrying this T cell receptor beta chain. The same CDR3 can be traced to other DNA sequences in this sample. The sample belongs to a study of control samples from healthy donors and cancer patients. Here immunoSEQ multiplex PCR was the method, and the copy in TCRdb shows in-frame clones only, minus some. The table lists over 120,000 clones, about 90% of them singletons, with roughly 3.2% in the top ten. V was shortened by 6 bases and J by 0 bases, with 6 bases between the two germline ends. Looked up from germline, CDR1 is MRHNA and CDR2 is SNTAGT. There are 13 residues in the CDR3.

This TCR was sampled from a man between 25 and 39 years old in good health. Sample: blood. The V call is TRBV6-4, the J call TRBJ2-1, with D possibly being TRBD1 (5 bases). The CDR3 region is CASSDSSYNEQFF. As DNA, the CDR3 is TGTGCCAGCAGCGACAGCTCCTACAATGAGCAGTTCTTC.